The present T cell receptor beta chain was sequenced within a study of blood T cell repertoires in COVID-19. Across the whole study: From T cells, B-cell-depleted T cells, or PBMCs came the material, which was cDNA or gDNA.

In the authors' workflow: Reference gene primer amplification yielded estimated nucleated cell counts. This table comes from immunoSEQ multiplex PCR, and its TCRdb copy is limited to in-frame clones, with some not included. The V and J calls and clone size come from that table; D and trimming were worked out from the DNA. The table lists over 90,000 clones, 87% of them singletons. Patients at the Seattle site were enrolled during active infection and followed longitudinally. This sequence was found in a woman aged 45-65 years with COVID-19, enrolled during active disease. Sequencing was performed on peripheral blood.

In DNA, the CDR3 is TGCGCCAGCGGTAGGACAGTTCTATCGTCTTACTATGGCTACACCTTC. It codes for CASGRTVLSSYYGYTF. The rearrangement uses TRBV10-1 and TRBJ1-2; weak D call: TRBD1 (6 bases). This CDR3 is built from 16 residues. Germline V CDR1 and CDR2: WNHNN, SYGVQD (reference sequence). Trimming pared 8 bases from V and 3 bases from J, leaving 22 bases between.